This T cell receptor (beta chain) was profiled in a study of blood T cell repertoires in COVID-19. Study overall: The study drew acute and convalescent COVID-19 samples from the United States, Italy and Spain.

Original analysis: Quantification of nucleated cells was approximated via reference gene primer amplification. TCRdb keeps only in-frame clones here, not all; method: immunoSEQ multiplex PCR. V and J calls and clone size are copied from that table; D and trimming were computed from the DNA. Of 90,000 to 120,000 clones listed, 60% to 85% are singletons. Of note for this clone: The sample carries other DNA sequences with the same CDR3.

Germline CDR1 LGHDT, CDR2 YNNKEL (reference sequence). Deletions cut 3 bases from V and 1 base from J, with 10 bases between. The CDR3 sequence is 15 residues long. The chain combines TRBV3-1 (or the pseudogene TRBV3-2) with TRBJ1-5; tentatively, D is TRBD1 (5 bases). Sequencing was done on a sample of peripheral blood. This receptor was identified in a man aged 70-80 years with acute or convalescent COVID-19. CDR3 residues: CASSQGRSSNQPQHF. The CDR3 bases are TGTGCCAGCAGCCAGGGGCGTTCAAGCAATCAGCCCCAGCATTTT.